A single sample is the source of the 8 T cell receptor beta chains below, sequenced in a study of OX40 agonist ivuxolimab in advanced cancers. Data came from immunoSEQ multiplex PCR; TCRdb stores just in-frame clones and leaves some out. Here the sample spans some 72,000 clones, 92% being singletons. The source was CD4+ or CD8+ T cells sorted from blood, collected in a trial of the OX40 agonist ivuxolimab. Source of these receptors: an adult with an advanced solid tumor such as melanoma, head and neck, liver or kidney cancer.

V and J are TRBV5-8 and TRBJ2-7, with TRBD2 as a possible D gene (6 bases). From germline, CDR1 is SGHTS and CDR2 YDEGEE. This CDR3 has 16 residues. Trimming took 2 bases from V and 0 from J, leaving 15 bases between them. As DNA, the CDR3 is TGTGCCAGCAGCTTTCGGAGCGCCGGGAGCTCCTACGAGCAGTACTTC. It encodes CASSFRSAGSSYEQYF.

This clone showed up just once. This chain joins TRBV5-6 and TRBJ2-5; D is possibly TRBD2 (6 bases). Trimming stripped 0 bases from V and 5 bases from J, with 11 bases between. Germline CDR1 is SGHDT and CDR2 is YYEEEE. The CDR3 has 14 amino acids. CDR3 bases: TGTGCCAGCAGCTTGGCCTCGGGGAGGGAGACCCAGTACTTC. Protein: CASSLASGRETQYF. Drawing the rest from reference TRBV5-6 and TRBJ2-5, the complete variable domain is DAGVTQSPTHLIKTRGQQVTLRCSPKSGHDTVSWYQQALGQGPQFIFQYYEEEERQRGNFPDRFSGHQFPNYSSELNVNALLLGDSALYLCASSLASGRETQYFGPGTRLLVL.

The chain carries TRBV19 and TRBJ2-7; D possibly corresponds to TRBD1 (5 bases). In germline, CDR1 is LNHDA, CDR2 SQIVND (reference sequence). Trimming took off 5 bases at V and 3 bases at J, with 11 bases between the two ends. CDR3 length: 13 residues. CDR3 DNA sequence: TGTGCCAGTAGTGGACAAGCCTTCTACGAGCAGTACTTC. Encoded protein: CASSGQAFYEQYF.

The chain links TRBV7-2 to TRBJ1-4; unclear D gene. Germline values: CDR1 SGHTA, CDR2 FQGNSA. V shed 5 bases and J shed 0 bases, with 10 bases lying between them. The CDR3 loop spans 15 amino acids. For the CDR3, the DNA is TGTGCCAGCAGCCCAGAGATCTCAACTAATGAAAAACTGTTTTTT. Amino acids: CASSPEISTNEKLFF.

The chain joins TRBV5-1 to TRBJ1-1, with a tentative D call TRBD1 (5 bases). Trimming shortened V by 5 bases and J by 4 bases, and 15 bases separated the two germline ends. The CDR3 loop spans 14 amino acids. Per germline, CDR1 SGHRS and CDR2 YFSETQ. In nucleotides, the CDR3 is TGCGCCAGCAGTTTCACCCAGGGAGGCACTGAAGCTTTCTTT. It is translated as CASSFTQGGTEAFF.

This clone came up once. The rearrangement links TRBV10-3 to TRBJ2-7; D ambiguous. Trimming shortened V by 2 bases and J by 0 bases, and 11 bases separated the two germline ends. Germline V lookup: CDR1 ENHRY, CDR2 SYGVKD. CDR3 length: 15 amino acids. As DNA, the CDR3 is TGTGCCATCAGTGAGGGGCAGGCGTACTCCTACGAGCAGTACTTC. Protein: CAISEGQAYSYEQYF.

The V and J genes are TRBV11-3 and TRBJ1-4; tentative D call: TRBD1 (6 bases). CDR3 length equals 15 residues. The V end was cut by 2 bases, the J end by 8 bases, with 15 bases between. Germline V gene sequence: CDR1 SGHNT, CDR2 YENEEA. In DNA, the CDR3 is TGTGCCAGCAGCTTAACACCCGGGACAAGAGAAAAACTGTTTTTT. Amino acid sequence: CASSLTPGTREKLFF.

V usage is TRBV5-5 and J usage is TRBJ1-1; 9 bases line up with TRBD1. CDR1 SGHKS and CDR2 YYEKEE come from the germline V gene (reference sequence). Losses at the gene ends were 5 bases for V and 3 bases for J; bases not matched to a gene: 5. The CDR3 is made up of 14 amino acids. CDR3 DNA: TGTGCCAGCAGATCACAGGGGGCGGACACTGAAGCTTTCTTT. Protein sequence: CASRSQGADTEAFF.